The 5 T cell receptor beta chains below were found in one sample sequenced in a study of OX40 agonist ivuxolimab in advanced cancers. Only in-frame clones appear in the TCRdb table, and some are missing; sequencing was by immunoSEQ multiplex PCR. This table has approximately 30,000 clones, 80% to 85% appearing once. The starting material was CD4+ or CD8+ T cells sorted from blood, obtained in a trial of the OX40 agonist ivuxolimab. Receptor source: an adult with an advanced solid tumor such as melanoma, head and neck, liver or kidney cancer.

The chain combines TRBV7-9 with TRBJ2-1; 10 bases match TRBD2. The V gene's germline CDR1 is SEHNR and CDR2 FQNEAQ (reference sequence). V shed 0 bases, J shed 8 bases, and the junction held 4 bases outside the gene matches. The CDR3 runs to 15 residues. Here the CDR3 reads CASSLAASGSYEQFF. The CDR3 coding sequence is TGTGCCAGCAGCTTAGCGGCTAGCGGGAGCTATGAGCAGTTCTTC.

This chain connects TRBV5-4 to TRBJ1-2; no clear D. The V and J ends lost 1 base and 5 bases respectively, with 15 bases between them. Germline-derived CDR1 and CDR2 are SGHNT and YYREEE (reference sequence). The CDR3 length is 15 residues. The CDR3 DNA follows: TGTGCCAGCAGCTTGTTCGGGTTTGGGGTTTATGGCTACACCTTC. Protein: CASSLFGFGVYGYTF.

This chain joins TRBV7-3 and TRBJ1-4, with no clear D. CDR1 and CDR2 from the germline V gene are SGHTA and FQGTGA. V was trimmed by 1 base and J by 6 bases, leaving 9 bases between them. There are 14 residues in the CDR3. In DNA form, the CDR3 reads TGTGCCAGCAGCTTAAATGCTGGGGATGAAAAACTGTTTTTT. Amino acids: CASSLNAGDEKLFF.

V is TRBV25-1 and J is TRBJ2-5; tentatively, D is TRBD2 (5 bases). CDR1 is MGHDK, CDR2 SYGVNS, per germline. V gave up 3 bases and J gave up 2 bases, with 7 bases separating them. This CDR3 has 13 residues. CDR3: CASSDRGQETQYF. The DNA for the CDR3 is TGTGCCAGCAGTGATCGGGGTCAAGAGACCCAGTACTTC.

This clone was seen just once. The chain couples TRBV30 to TRBJ2-5; D may match TRBD1 or TRBD2 (5 bases each). Per germline, CDR1 GTSNPN and CDR2 SVGIG (reference sequence). This CDR3 is 14 amino acids long. Trimming took off 3 bases at V and 4 bases at J, with 15 bases between the two ends. This chain's CDR3 is CAWSPGPLGETQYF. In nucleotides, the CDR3 is TGTGCCTGGAGCCCGGGACCCCTGGGAGAGACCCAGTACTTC.